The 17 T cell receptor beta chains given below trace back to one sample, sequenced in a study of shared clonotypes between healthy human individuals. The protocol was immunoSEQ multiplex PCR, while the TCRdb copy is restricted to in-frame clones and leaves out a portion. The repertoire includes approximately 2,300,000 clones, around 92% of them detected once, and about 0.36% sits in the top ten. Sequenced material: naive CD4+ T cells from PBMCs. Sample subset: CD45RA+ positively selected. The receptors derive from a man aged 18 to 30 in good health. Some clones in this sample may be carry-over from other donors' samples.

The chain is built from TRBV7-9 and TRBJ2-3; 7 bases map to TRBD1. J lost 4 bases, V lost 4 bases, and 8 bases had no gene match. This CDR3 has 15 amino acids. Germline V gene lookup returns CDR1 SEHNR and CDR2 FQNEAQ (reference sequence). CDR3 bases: TGTGCCAGCAGCTCGCACAGGGGTAGGTCAGATACGCAGTATTTT. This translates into CASSSHRGRSDTQYF.

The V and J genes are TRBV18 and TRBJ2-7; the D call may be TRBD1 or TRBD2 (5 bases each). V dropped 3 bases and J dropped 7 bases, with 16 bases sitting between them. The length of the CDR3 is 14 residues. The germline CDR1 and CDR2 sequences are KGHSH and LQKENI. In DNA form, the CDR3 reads TGTGCCAGCTCACCGGGACCTAGCACGGGGGAGCAGTACTTC. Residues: CASSPGPSTGEQYF.

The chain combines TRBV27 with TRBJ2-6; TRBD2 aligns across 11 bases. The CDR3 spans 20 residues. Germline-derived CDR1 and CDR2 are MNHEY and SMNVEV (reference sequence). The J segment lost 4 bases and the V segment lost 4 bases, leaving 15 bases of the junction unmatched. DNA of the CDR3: TGTGCCAGCAGTTCCTATACCGGCCTAGCGGGAGGTCCCGGGGCCAACGTCCTGACTTTC. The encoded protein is CASSSYTGLAGGPGANVLTF.

The CDR3 loop reads CATGTTQETQYF. The CDR3 DNA sequence: TGTGCCACCGGGACCACACAAGAGACCCAGTACTTC. The rearrangement links TRBV27 to TRBJ2-5, with D perhaps assigned TRBD1 or TRBD2 (5 bases each). V dropped 10 bases and J dropped 2 bases, with 11 bases sitting between them. This CDR3 has 12 amino acids. Looked up from germline, CDR1 is MNHEY and CDR2 is SMNVEV (reference sequence).

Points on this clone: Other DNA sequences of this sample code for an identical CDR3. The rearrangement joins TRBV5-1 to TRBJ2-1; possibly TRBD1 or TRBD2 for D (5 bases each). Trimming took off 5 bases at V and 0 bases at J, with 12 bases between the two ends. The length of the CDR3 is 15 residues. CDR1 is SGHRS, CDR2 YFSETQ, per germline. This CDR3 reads CASSWGTSSYNEQFF. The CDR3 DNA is TGCGCCAGCAGTTGGGGGACCTCCTCCTACAATGAGCAGTTCTTC.

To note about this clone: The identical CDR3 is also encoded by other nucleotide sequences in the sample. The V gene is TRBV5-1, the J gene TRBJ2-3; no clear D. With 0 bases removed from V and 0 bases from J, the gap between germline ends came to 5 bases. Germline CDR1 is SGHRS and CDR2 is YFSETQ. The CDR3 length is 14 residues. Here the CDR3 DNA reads TGCGCCAGCAGCTTGGAAGGGAGCACAGATACGCAGTATTTT. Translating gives CASSLEGSTDTQYF.

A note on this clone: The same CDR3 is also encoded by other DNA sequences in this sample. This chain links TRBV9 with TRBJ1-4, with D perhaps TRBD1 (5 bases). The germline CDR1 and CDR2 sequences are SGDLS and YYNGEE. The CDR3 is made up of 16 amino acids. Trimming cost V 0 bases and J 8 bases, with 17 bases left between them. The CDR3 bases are TGTGCCAGCAGCGTAGGAGGGCGTGGGGCACAAGAAAAACTGTTTTTT. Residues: CASSVGGRGAQEKLFF. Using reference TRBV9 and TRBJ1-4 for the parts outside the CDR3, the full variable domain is DSGVTQTPKHLITATGQRVTLRCSPRSGDLSVYWYQQSLDQGLQFLIQYYNGEERAKGNILERFSAQQFPDLHSELNLSSLELGDSALYFCASSVGGRGAQEKLFFGSGTQLSVL.

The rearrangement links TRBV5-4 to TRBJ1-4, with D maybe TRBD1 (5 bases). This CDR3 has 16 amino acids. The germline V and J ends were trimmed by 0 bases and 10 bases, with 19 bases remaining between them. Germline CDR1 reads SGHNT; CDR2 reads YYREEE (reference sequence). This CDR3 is CASSLAGASRVGKLFF. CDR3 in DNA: TGTGCCAGCAGCTTGGCCGGAGCCTCCAGGGTGGGAAAACTGTTTTTT.

The CDR3 loop reads CASSVTGGTDTQYF. CDR3 coding DNA: TGTGCCAGTAGTGTGACAGGGGGCACAGATACGCAGTATTTT. The chain combines TRBV19 with TRBJ2-3; 8 bases match TRBD1. J was trimmed by 1 base and V by 5 bases; bases with no gene match: 2. The CDR3 extends over 14 amino acids. The germline gives CDR1 LNHDA, CDR2 SQIVND (reference sequence). The variable domain in full, completed from reference TRBV19 and TRBJ2-3, reads DGGITQSPKYLFRKEGQNVTLSCEQNLNHDAMYWYRQDPGQGLRLIYYSQIVNDFQKGDIAEGYSVSREKKESFPLTVTSAQKNPTAFYLCASSVTGGTDTQYFGPGTRLTVL.

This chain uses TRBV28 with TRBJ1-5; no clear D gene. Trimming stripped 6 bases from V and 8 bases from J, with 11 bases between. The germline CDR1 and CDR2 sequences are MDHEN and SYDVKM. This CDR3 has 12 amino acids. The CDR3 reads CASSPAGKPQHF. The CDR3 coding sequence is TGTGCCAGCAGCCCAGCCGGAAAGCCCCAGCATTTT.

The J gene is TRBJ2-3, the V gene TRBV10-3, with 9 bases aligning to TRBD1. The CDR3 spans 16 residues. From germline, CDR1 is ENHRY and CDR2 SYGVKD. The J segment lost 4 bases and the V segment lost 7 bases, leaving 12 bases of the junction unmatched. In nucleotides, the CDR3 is TGTGCCATCAAGGAGCCGGGACAGGGTTTCTCAGATACGCAGTATTTT. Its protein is CAIKEPGQGFSDTQYF.

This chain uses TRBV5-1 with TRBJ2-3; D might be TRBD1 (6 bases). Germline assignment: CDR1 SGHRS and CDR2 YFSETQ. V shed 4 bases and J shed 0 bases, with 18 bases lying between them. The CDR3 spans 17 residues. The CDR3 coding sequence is TGCGCCAGCAGCCGAACCGCCCGGGACACTAGCACAGATACGCAGTATTTT. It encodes CASSRTARDTSTDTQYF.

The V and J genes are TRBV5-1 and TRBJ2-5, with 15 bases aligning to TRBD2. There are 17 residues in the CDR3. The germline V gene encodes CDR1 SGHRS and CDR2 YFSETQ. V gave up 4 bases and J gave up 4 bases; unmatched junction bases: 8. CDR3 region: CASSGGLAGGIAETQYF. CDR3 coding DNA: TGCGCCAGCAGCGGCGGACTAGCGGGAGGGATTGCAGAGACCCAGTACTTC.

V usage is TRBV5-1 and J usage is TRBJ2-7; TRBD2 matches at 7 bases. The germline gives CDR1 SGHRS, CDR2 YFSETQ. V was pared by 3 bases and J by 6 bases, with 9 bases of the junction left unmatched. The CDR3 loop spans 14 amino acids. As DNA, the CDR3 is TGCGCCAGCAGCTCCGGGACTATTGTGACCGAGCAGTACTTC. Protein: CASSSGTIVTEQYF.

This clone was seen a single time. CDR3 coding DNA: TGTGCCAGCAGCCGACCGGGACTAAACACTGAAGCTTTCTTT. Translated: CASSRPGLNTEAFF. The chain is built from TRBV5-6 and TRBJ1-1; weak D call: TRBD1 (5 bases). CDR1 and CDR2 (germline): SGHDT, YYEEEE. This CDR3 spans 14 amino acids. V lost 4 bases to trimming and J lost 2 bases, with 12 bases between them.

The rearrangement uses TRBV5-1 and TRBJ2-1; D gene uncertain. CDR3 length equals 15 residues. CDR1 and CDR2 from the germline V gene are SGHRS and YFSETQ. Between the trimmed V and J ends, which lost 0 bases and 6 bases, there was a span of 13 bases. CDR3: CASSLEGGIGNEQFF. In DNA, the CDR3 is TGCGCCAGCAGCTTGGAAGGTGGGATCGGCAATGAGCAGTTCTTC. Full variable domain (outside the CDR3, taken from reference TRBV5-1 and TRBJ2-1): KAGVTQTPRYLIKTRGQQVTLSCSPISGHRSVSWYQQTPGQGLQFLFEYFSETQRNKGNFPGRFSGRQFSNSRSEMNVSTLELGDSALYLCASSLEGGIGNEQFFGPGTRLTVL.

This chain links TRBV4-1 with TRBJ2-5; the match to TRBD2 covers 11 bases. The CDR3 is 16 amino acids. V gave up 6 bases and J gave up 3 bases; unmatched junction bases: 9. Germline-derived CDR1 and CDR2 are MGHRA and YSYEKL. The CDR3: CASRPSSLAGEETQYF. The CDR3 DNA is TGCGCCAGCAGACCCTCCTCACTAGCGGGAGAAGAGACCCAGTACTTC.